This TCR beta chain appears in the sequencing data of a study of T cell changes during pregnancy in multiple sclerosis. The assay was immunoSEQ multiplex PCR, and TCRdb's table has in-frame clones only and misses some. The sample has tens of thousands of clones; roughly 93% are singletons. The CDR3 consists of 14 residues. CDR1 KGHSH and CDR2 LQKENI come from the germline V gene. The germline V and J ends were trimmed by 2 bases and 1 base, with 6 bases remaining between them. Sequenced here: peripheral blood, sampled in the first trimester of pregnancy. This TCR was sampled from a female donor with multiple sclerosis, enrolled in a pregnancy study. The V and J genes are TRBV18 and TRBJ1-5; unclear D gene. The chain's CDR3 is CASSPGRSNQPQHF. The CDR3, as DNA: TGTGCCAGCTCACCAGGGCGCAGCAATCAGCCCCAGCATTTT.